These T cell receptor beta chains were read from a single sample in a study of cytomegalovirus exposure and HLA in healthy donors. Profiled with immunoSEQ multiplex PCR; TCRdb holds only in-frame clones, not every one. There are about 90,000 clones in the sample; nearly 80% occur only once, and 4.6% lies in the top ten. Sequenced: PBMCs. The source is a woman aged 40-49 years in good health and CMV-seropositive. The CDR3 runs from the conserved cysteine through the conserved F or W. Fields, in order: V gene, clone size, D gene, J gene, CDR3 DNA, CDR3 protein. The D gene is left open where the match is weak. The size of a clone is reported for some rows only, either as once, few or many, or as a class for expanded clones.

TRBV5-4	-	-	TRBJ2-1	TGTGCCAGCAGCTCGAGTAATGAGCAGTTCTTC	CASSSSNEQFF
TRBV27	-	-	TRBJ2-7	TGTGCCAGCAGTTTGATCGTACGGAGCGTTGGGAGCGAGCAGTACTTC	CASSLIVRSVGSEQYF
TRBV6-4	-	TRBD2	TRBJ2-3	TGTGCCAGCAGTGACTCGGGGACTAGCGGCACAGATACGCAGTATTTT	CASSDSGTSGTDTQYF
TRBV7-9	-	-	TRBJ2-7	TGTGCCAGCAGCTCCCCCCGAGAGGAACAGTACTTC	CASSSPREEQYF
TRBV28	-	TRBD1	TRBJ2-7	TGTGCCAGCAGTTTATTGGTCAAGGGGGCTGGGGAGCAGTACTTC	CASSLLVKGAGEQYF
TRBV5-4	-	TRBD2	TRBJ2-2	TGTGCCAGCAGCGCAGGACTAGCGGGAGGTCGGAGCACCGGGGAGCTGTTTTTT	CASSAGLAGGRSTGELFF
TRBV5-8	-	-	TRBJ2-5	TGTGCCAGCAGCTTGGGGATTCACAGGGCGCATTCCGGAGAGCAGTACTTC	CASSLGIHRAHSGEQYF
TRBV7-9	-	TRBD1	TRBJ1-4	TGTGCCAGCAGGTCGCCACAGGGGACCAAAGAAAAACTGTTTTTT	CASRSPQGTKEKLFF
TRBV19	-	-	TRBJ1-2	TGTGCCAGTAGTACGGGGTCGCGCTATGGCTACACCTTC	CASSTGSRYGYTF
TRBV10-3	-	-	TRBJ2-7	TGTGCCATCAGACAGACAGTAATCGACGAGCAGTACTTC	CAIRQTVIDEQYF
TRBV27	-	-	TRBJ2-1	TGTGCCAGCCGGTCCAACGGCAATGAGCAGTTCTTC	CASRSNGNEQFF
TRBV11-3	few	TRBD2	TRBJ2-6	TGTGCCAGCAGTGGCGGGGGCTCTGGGGCCAACGTCCTGACTTTC	CASSGGGSGANVLTF
TRBV5-6	-	TRBD2	TRBJ2-7	TGTGCCAGCAGCCTCTATTTCGGGGGGTTTTTGAGTAACTACGAGCAGTACTTC	CASSLYFGGFLSNYEQYF
TRBV18	-	TRBD1	TRBJ2-7	TGTGCCAGCTCCTTTCGGGACAGGGGGACCTCCTACGAGCAGTACTTC	CASSFRDRGTSYEQYF
TRBV11-3	-	TRBD2	TRBJ2-1	TGTGCCAGCAGCTTAGCGGGGGGGACGTACAATGAGCAGTTCTTC	CASSLAGGTYNEQFF
TRBV5-4	once	TRBD2	TRBJ2-3	TGTGCCAGCAGCTTGGCCACGGGACTAGGGCTCACAGATACGCAGTATTTT	CASSLATGLGLTDTQYF